The 30 T cell receptor beta chains reported below all come from one sample, sequenced in a study of blood T cell repertoires in COVID-19. TCRdb's copy holds only in-frame clones and misses some; the assay was immunoSEQ multiplex PCR. The sample has 210,000 or so clones, about nine tenths seen once. The material sequenced was peripheral blood. Receptors originate from a woman aged 50 to 60 with acute or convalescent COVID-19.

This chain joins TRBV5-6 and TRBJ2-3; 10 nucleotides line up with TRBD2. J lost 6 bases, V lost 1 base, and 14 bases had no gene match. CDR1 is SGHDT, CDR2 YYEEEE, per germline. There are 18 residues in the CDR3. The CDR3 coding sequence is TGTGCCAGCAGCTTGTCTGTTGCGGAACTAGCGGGGCTGGATACGCAGTATTTT. It is translated as CASSLSVAELAGLDTQYF.

This clone was seen more than once but under ten times. This chain uses TRBV30 with TRBJ2-2; TRBD2 might be the D (5 bases). The germline CDR1 and CDR2 sequences are GTSNPN and SVGIG (reference sequence). This CDR3 comprises 12 residues. V was shortened by 2 bases and J by 5 bases, with 6 bases between the two germline ends. The CDR3 here is CAWSRETGELFF. CDR3 DNA sequence: TGTGCCTGGAGTAGGGAGACCGGGGAGCTGTTTTTT.

The sample holds one count of this clone. The rearrangement uses TRBV7-9 and TRBJ1-4; D call uncertain. This CDR3 spans 14 amino acids. Per the germline V gene, CDR1 is SEHNR and CDR2 is FQNEAQ (reference sequence). The V gene lost 5 bases and the J gene lost 7 bases, with 14 bases spanning the gap. Here the CDR3 reads CASSPVHTGEKLFF. The CDR3 bases are TGTGCCAGCAGCCCTGTGCACACGGGTGAAAAACTGTTTTTT.

This clone was found once. The sample has other DNA sequences that encode this CDR3 too. The chain uses TRBV7-3 and TRBJ2-3; 9 bases map to TRBD2. The CDR3 extends over 15 amino acids. Germline V CDR1 and CDR2: SGHTA, FQGTGA. Unmatched junction bases numbered 1, after V lost 3 bases and J lost 0 bases. The CDR3 protein is CASSFSGGSTDTQYF. CDR3 nucleotides: TGTGCCAGCAGCTTCAGCGGGGGGAGCACAGATACGCAGTATTTT.

J is TRBJ2-2 and V is TRBV5-1, with a tentative D call TRBD1 (6 bases). The ends were cut back, 4 bases at V and 0 bases at J, with 10 bases in the middle. Germline loops: CDR1 SGHRS, CDR2 YFSETQ. The CDR3 has 15 amino acids. The CDR3 protein is CASSHGQSNTGELFF. CDR3 DNA sequence: TGCGCCAGCAGCCACGGACAGTCGAACACCGGGGAGCTGTTTTTT. The entire variable domain, with the rest obtained from reference TRBV5-1 and TRBJ2-2, is as follows: KAGVTQTPRYLIKTRGQQVTLSCSPISGHRSVSWYQQTPGQGLQFLFEYFSETQRNKGNFPGRFSGRQFSNSRSEMNVSTLELGDSALYLCASSHGQSNTGELFFGEGSRLTVL.

This clone was found once. J is TRBJ1-2 and V is TRBV6-5, with D possibly being TRBD1 (5 bases). Per germline, CDR1 MNHEY and CDR2 SVGAGI. There are 13 residues in the CDR3. Trimming pared 9 bases from V and 2 bases from J, leaving 13 bases between. The CDR3 loop reads CASSLGLNYGYTF. CDR3 bases: TGTGCCAGTTCCCTGGGACTGAACTATGGCTACACCTTC.

The chain recombines TRBV4-1 with TRBJ2-7; 14 nucleotides agree with TRBD2. Germline V gene data show CDR1 as MGHRA and CDR2 as YSYEKL. Germline trimming cut 0 bases from V and 6 bases from J; bases unmatched to any gene: 7. This CDR3 is built from 17 residues. CDR3 sequence (DNA): TGCGCCAGCAGCCAAGATAGGGGGACTAGCGGGAGCGGCGAGCAGTACTTC. Translating gives CASSQDRGTSGSGEQYF.

This clone came up a few times. The gene calls are TRBV5-1 and TRBJ1-1; D may be TRBD1 (6 bases). The germline gives CDR1 SGHRS, CDR2 YFSETQ. The CDR3 length is 13 residues. V was shortened by 2 bases and J by 7 bases, with 12 bases between the two germline ends. This CDR3 reads CASSFGQPYEAFF. Written as DNA, the CDR3 is TGCGCCAGCAGCTTTGGACAGCCCTATGAAGCTTTCTTT.

The rearrangement joins TRBV28 to TRBJ2-3; D remains ambiguous. The CDR3 totals 15 residues. Trimming removed 5 bases from V and 0 bases from J, with 12 bases in between. CDR1 MDHEN and CDR2 SYDVKM come from the germline V gene. Here the CDR3 reads CASSPPKTSTDTQYF. For the CDR3, the DNA is TGTGCCAGCAGTCCTCCCAAGACTAGCACAGATACGCAGTATTTT.

V is TRBV2 and J is TRBJ1-4; no clear D. Trimming shortened V by 3 bases and J by 5 bases, and 10 bases separated the two germline ends. The CDR3 contains 14 residues. The germline V gene encodes CDR1 SNHLY and CDR2 FYNNEI. As DNA, the CDR3 is TGTGCCAGCAGTGAGGTCGGTGAGAATGAAAAACTGTTTTTT. Residues: CASSEVGENEKLFF.

The CDR3 loop is CASSPPTPGGTQYF. The CDR3 DNA follows: TGTGCCAGCTCACCACCGACCCCGGGAGGGACCCAGTACTTC. The V and J genes are TRBV18 and TRBJ2-5, with 7 bases aligning to TRBD2. CDR1 and CDR2 (germline): KGHSH, LQKENI. J lost 7 bases, V lost 0 bases, and 5 bases had no gene match. The CDR3 runs 14 residues.

V and J are TRBV12-5 and TRBJ2-3; tentative D call: TRBD2 (6 bases). Trimming left V 6 bases short and J 2 bases short, with 18 bases between. Germline V gene data show CDR1 as LGHNT and CDR2 as FRNRAP. The CDR3 extends over 16 amino acids. The CDR3 protein is CASGDGASAFTDTQYF. CDR3 sequence (DNA): TGTGCTAGTGGCGACGGGGCTAGCGCTTTCACAGATACGCAGTATTTT.

The chain has TRBV29-1 and TRBJ2-5; maybe TRBD1 (6 bases). CDR3 size: 11 residues. Trimming took off 7 bases at V and 2 bases at J, with 8 bases between the two ends. Germline CDR1 is SQVTM and CDR2 is ANQGSEA. The CDR3 spells CSGDIQETQYF. The CDR3 nucleotides are TGCAGCGGGGACATACAAGAGACCCAGTACTTC.

The V call is TRBV7-9, the J call TRBJ2-1; 7 bases match TRBD2. Germline CDR1 is SEHNR and CDR2 is FQNEAQ (reference sequence). Trimming cost V 1 base and J 0 bases; bases outside gene matches: 3. CDR3 size: 16 residues. CDR3 sequence (DNA): TGTGCCAGCAGCTTAGTGTGGACTAGCTCCTACAATGAGCAGTTCTTC. This encodes CASSLVWTSSYNEQFF.

V gene TRBV7-8 combines with J gene TRBJ2-1; D gene unclear. Germline lookup yields CDR1 SGHVS and CDR2 FQNEAQ. V was shortened by 0 bases and J by 0 bases, with 6 bases between the two germline ends. The CDR3 is 15 amino acids. Here the CDR3 reads CASSLASASYNEQFF. The CDR3 DNA reads TGTGCCAGCAGCTTAGCAAGCGCCTCCTACAATGAGCAGTTCTTC.

J is TRBJ2-2 and V is TRBV24-1, with 10 positions matching TRBD1. The length of the CDR3 is 17 residues. With V trimmed by 3 bases and J by 4 bases, 7 bases remained unmatched. CDR1 and CDR2 (germline): KGHDR, SFDVKD. The CDR3 sequence: CATSDARDRGRTGELFF. The CDR3 DNA sequence: TGTGCCACCAGTGATGCCCGGGACAGGGGACGCACCGGGGAGCTGTTTTTT.

The chain links TRBV5-8 to TRBJ2-5; a weak D match, TRBD2 (5 bases). Trimming cost V 0 bases and J 4 bases, with 16 bases left between them. The CDR3 contains 16 residues. Germline-derived CDR1 and CDR2 are SGHTS and YDEGEE. The CDR3 here is CASSLVVSMGRETQYF. The CDR3 DNA reads TGTGCCAGCAGCTTGGTGGTTTCTATGGGGAGAGAGACCCAGTACTTC.

The chain links TRBV7-3 to TRBJ1-4; no firm D call. The germline V gene has CDR1 SGHTA and CDR2 FQGTGA. The CDR3 runs 13 residues. Trimming cost V 5 bases and J 5 bases, with 9 bases left between them. The CDR3 DNA reads as TGTGCCAGCAGCCTCCGTCCCAATGAAAAACTGTTTTTT. Encoded protein: CASSLRPNEKLFF.

This sequence joins TRBV7-8 and TRBJ1-6, with D perhaps matching TRBD1 (5 bases). Looked up from germline, CDR1 is SGHVS and CDR2 is FQNEAQ. The CDR3 is made up of 13 amino acids. V was clipped by 8 bases and J by 7 bases, with 12 bases between them. CDR3 in DNA: TGTGCCAGCTGGTGGGGGGGGAATTCACCCCTCCACTTT. It codes for CASWWGGNSPLHF.

The chain combines TRBV28 with TRBJ1-4; unclear D gene. The CDR3 has 15 amino acids. Germline loops: CDR1 MDHEN, CDR2 SYDVKM. V lost 3 bases, J lost 4 bases, and 12 bases lay in between. CDR3 nucleotides: TGTGCCAGCAGTTTTCCGGGGTCTTTTAATGAAAAACTGTTTTTT. Translating it yields CASSFPGSFNEKLFF. Full variable domain (outside the CDR3, taken from reference TRBV28 and TRBJ1-4): DVKVTQSSRYLVKRTGEKVFLECVQDMDHENMFWYRQDPGLGLRLIYFSYDVKMKEKGDIPEGYSVSREKKERFSLILESASTNQTSMYLCASSFPGSFNEKLFFGSGTQLSVL.

The V gene is TRBV27, the J gene TRBJ1-5; TRBD1 might be the D (6 bases). V shed 7 bases and J shed 8 bases, with 18 bases lying between them. The length of the CDR3 is 14 residues. The V gene's germline CDR1 is MNHEY and CDR2 SMNVEV (reference sequence). The CDR3 reads CASNLRGGGEPQHF. CDR3 nucleotides: TGTGCCAGCAACCTAAGGGGGGGCGGCGAGCCCCAGCATTTT.

The rearrangement joins TRBV7-2 to TRBJ1-2, with 11 bases fitting TRBD1. Germline V gene sequence: CDR1 SGHTA, CDR2 FQGNSA. After removal of 4 bases from V and 3 bases from J, the junction contained 10 bases not matched to a gene. The CDR3 is made up of 17 amino acids. The DNA for the CDR3 is TGTGCCAGCAGCTCCGACGCAGGACAGGGGGCCCACTATGGCTACACCTTC. Its translation: CASSSDAGQGAHYGYTF.

The gene calls are TRBV7-2 and TRBJ2-3, with unresolved D. The V and J ends lost 5 bases and 2 bases respectively, with 8 bases between them. CDR1 is SGHTA, CDR2 FQGNSA, per germline. The CDR3 is 13 amino acids. The CDR3 region has the DNA TGTGCCAGCAGCCCCGGAGCCACAGATACGCAGTATTTT. It codes for CASSPGATDTQYF.

This clone was counted a single time. CDR3 sequence: CASSLMGPSGGSADTQYF. In DNA, the CDR3 is TGCGCCAGCAGCCTCATGGGGCCTAGCGGGGGGAGTGCAGATACGCAGTATTTT. The chain carries TRBV4-1 and TRBJ2-3; 11 positions agree with TRBD2. This CDR3 has 18 residues. V shed 4 bases, J shed 4 bases, and the junction held 13 bases outside the gene matches. CDR1 and CDR2 (germline): MGHRA, YSYEKL.

DNA for the CDR3: TGTGCCAGCTCACCATCACAAGCAACTAATGAAAAACTGTTTTTT. Its translation is CASSPSQATNEKLFF. The V call is TRBV18, the J call TRBJ1-4; D is unclear. The length of the CDR3 is 15 residues. V was clipped by 2 bases and J by 0 bases, with 7 bases between them. Looked up from germline, CDR1 is KGHSH and CDR2 is LQKENI.

V and J are TRBV6-5 and TRBJ1-2, with D uncertain. The CDR3 contains 13 residues. V was pared by 6 bases and J by 13 bases, with 21 bases between. CDR1 is MNHEY, CDR2 SVGAGI, per germline. CDR3 in amino acids: CASRLPGSLVSTF. For the CDR3, the DNA is TGTGCCAGCAGACTTCCCGGGTCTTTAGTCTCCACCTTC.

This clone was counted between two and nine times. This rearrangement joins TRBV6-5 to TRBJ1-2; D unresolved. Germline lookup yields CDR1 MNHEY and CDR2 SVGAGI. Trimming took 0 bases from V and 0 from J, leaving 5 bases between them. The CDR3 is 14 amino acids. DNA for the CDR3: TGTGCCAGCAGTTACTCGATAGCTAACTATGGCTACACCTTC. The encoded protein is CASSYSIANYGYTF.

This clone has only one observation. This chain connects TRBV7-8 to TRBJ1-5, with 7 bases that match TRBD1. Germline lookup yields CDR1 SGHVS and CDR2 FQNEAQ. With V trimmed by 2 bases and J by 2 bases, 9 bases remained unmatched. The CDR3 is made up of 17 amino acids. The CDR3 protein is CASSLLGDSWGNQPQHF. Written as DNA, the CDR3 is TGTGCCAGCAGCTTATTAGGGGACAGTTGGGGCAATCAGCCCCAGCATTTT.

This clone appeared a single time. V and J are TRBV5-1 and TRBJ2-2; 9 bases are shared with TRBD2. Germline CDR1 and CDR2: SGHRS and YFSETQ. The trim removed 3 bases at V and 6 bases at J, leaving 9 bases unmatched. The CDR3 length is 16 residues. CDR3 sequence: CASSSRIAGAPGELFF. In DNA form, the CDR3 reads TGCGCCAGCAGCTCTAGGATAGCGGGAGCCCCCGGGGAGCTGTTTTTT.

As regards this clone: This sample also contains other DNA sequences that code for the same CDR3. V and J are TRBV3-1 (or the pseudogene TRBV3-2) and TRBJ1-4; 10 nucleotides agree with TRBD1. With V trimmed by 4 bases and J by 6 bases, 2 bases remained unmatched. The CDR3 runs to 14 residues. The germline V gene has CDR1 LGHDT and CDR2 YNNKEL (reference sequence). The CDR3 DNA reads as TGTGCCAGCAGCCGGACAGGGGGAGATGAAAAACTGTTTTTT. Translated: CASSRTGGDEKLFF.